This TCR beta chain was identified during a study of shared clonotypes between healthy human individuals. Germline V lookup: CDR1 SGHVS, CDR2 FQNEAQ. V was pared by 1 base and J by 7 bases, with 5 bases of the junction left unmatched. CDR3 length: 15 residues. Repertoires were generated with immunoSEQ multiplex PCR, while TCRdb's copy carries only in-frame clones and drops some. The sample lists some 2,400,000 clones, more than 90% occurring once. The chain recombines TRBV7-8 with TRBJ2-1; 9 nucleotides agree with TRBD2. The clonotype originates from a man aged 18 to 29 in good health. Sequenced input: naive CD4+ T cells sorted from blood. The subset: CD45RA+ positively selected. The CDR3 bases are TGTGCCAGCAGCTTAGAGCGGGGGGCTCGTAATGAGCAGTTCTTC. This encodes CASSLERGARNEQFF.